The entry that follows covers one T cell receptor (beta chain) sequence. As yet, its antigen is unknown. These data come from a study of Ad26.COV2.S vaccination and SARS-CoV-2 variants. Broader study findings: Relative to placebo recipients, vaccine recipients exhibited elevated spike-specific TCR breadth. Breadth and depth estimates from TCRs may understate total T cell responses.

The table came from immunoSEQ multiplex PCR; TCRdb's copy has only in-frame clones and leaves some out. Altogether 400,000 or so clones are present, roughly nine tenths being singletons, with the ten largest covering roughly 3%. The treatment is: approximately 18 received Ad26.COV2.S at low or high dose, single or two shots; a few received placebo; per-sample allocation not given. Specimen acquisition occurred on day 63 following the initial vaccine or placebo injection. This TCR came from a person between 18 and 59 years old who received the Ad26.COV2.S COVID-19 vaccine or a placebo. The starting material was peripheral blood, obtained in a trial of Ad26.COV2.S vaccine versus placebo.

In nucleotides, the CDR3 is TGCGCCAGCAGTAATACTAACTATGGCTACACCTTC. Its protein is CASSNTNYGYTF. V gene TRBV10-2 combines with J gene TRBJ1-2, with no clear D. Trimming removed 5 bases at V and 0 bases at J, with 4 bases between. This CDR3 has 12 residues. In germline, CDR1 is WSHSY, CDR2 SAAADI.